Shown below are 23 T cell receptor beta chains from a single sample sequenced in a study of OX40 agonist ivuxolimab in advanced cancers. The receptor library was made with the immunoSEQ multiplex PCR assay. TCRdb re-hosts the immuneACCESS table, in-frame sequences only. Its copies lack some clones; in the studies checked, an unresolved V gene accounts for under half of them, and the cause for the rest is not known. Present in this sample are more than 75,000 clones, approximately 86% of which were seen just once. The ten largest clonotypes hold 0.7% to 0.95% of the sample. Specimen: CD4+ or CD8+ T cells sorted from blood, collected in a trial of the OX40 agonist ivuxolimab. These receptors all come from an adult with an advanced solid tumor such as melanoma, head and neck, liver or kidney cancer.

This chain joins TRBV5-1 and TRBJ2-1, with 7 bases matching TRBD2. The CDR3 is 13 residues long. Germline CDR1 and CDR2: SGHRS and YFSETQ. V shed 5 bases and J 5 bases; nucleotides not matched to a gene: 4. The CDR3, as DNA: TGCGCCAGCAGTATGGGAGGGGACAATGAGCAGTTCTTC. Translation gives CASSMGGDNEQFF.

The chain joins TRBV9 to TRBJ1-1; D unclear. Between the trimmed V and J ends, which lost 2 bases and 2 bases, there was a span of 13 bases. CDR1 is SGDLS, CDR2 YYNGEE, per germline. CDR3 length: 15 amino acids. CDR3 amino acids: CASSVSPAANTEAFF. CDR3 DNA: TGTGCCAGCAGCGTGAGCCCGGCAGCTAACACTGAAGCTTTCTTT.

The rearrangement uses TRBV7-3 and TRBJ2-3; 10 bases match TRBD2. V lost 8 bases, J lost 1 base, and 6 bases stayed unmatched. Germline CDR1 reads SGHTA; CDR2 reads FQGTGA. The CDR3 length is 15 residues. As DNA, the CDR3 is TGTGCCAGCCGCTCTGGGACTAGCGGCACAGATACGCAGTATTTT. It yields the protein CASRSGTSGTDTQYF.

For this clone: Likely a read error: the CDR3 ends without its conserved phenylalanine or tryptophan. It is unclear where the CDR3 begins or ends on the DNA, so no DNA is shown, and the CDR3 is as TCRdb lists it. The J gene is TRBJ1-2, the V gene TRBV30; TRBD1 is taken as the D call from the table, unchecked against the DNA. The CDR3 spans 11 residues, counting both ends. Germline lookup yields CDR1 GTSNPN and CDR2 SVGIG (reference sequence). CDR3: CAWSVSGQEGL.

V gene TRBV25-1 combines with J gene TRBJ2-3; D may match TRBD1 or TRBD2 (5 bases each). Looked up from germline, CDR1 is MGHDK and CDR2 is SYGVNS. The CDR3 covers 16 residues. V was shortened by 3 bases and J by 2 bases, with 15 bases between the two germline ends. CDR3 bases: TGTGCCAGCAGTGAGGGGACCGTAGCGTTCACAGATACGCAGTATTTT. This encodes CASSEGTVAFTDTQYF.

This clone was counted a few times. The gene calls are TRBV19 and TRBJ1-6; D remains ambiguous. Trimming pared 3 bases from V and 7 bases from J, leaving 13 bases between. The CDR3 is made up of 15 amino acids. Per the germline V gene, CDR1 is LNHDA and CDR2 is SQIVND (reference sequence). The CDR3 nucleotides are TGTGCCAGTAGTATGACCACCATGGGGAATTCACCCCTCCACTTT. This encodes CASSMTTMGNSPLHF.

CDR3 DNA sequence: TGTGCCAGCAGCCTGGGACACGCCGAAGGAGATACGCAGTATTTT. Its translation: CASSLGHAEGDTQYF. The rearrangement uses TRBV13 and TRBJ2-3; D perhaps matches TRBD1 (6 bases). This CDR3 comprises 15 residues. V gave up 5 bases and J gave up 5 bases, with 17 bases separating them. CDR1 PRHDT and CDR2 FYEKMQ come from the germline V gene (reference sequence).

This chain uses TRBV6-1 with TRBJ2-1; 8 nucleotides agree with TRBD2. The CDR3 runs 12 residues. CDR1 and CDR2 (germline): MNHNS, SASEGT. Germline trimming cut 6 bases from V and 10 bases from J; bases unmatched to any gene: 5. The CDR3: CASSVTSGEQFF. The CDR3 DNA is TGTGCCAGCAGCGTTACTAGCGGCGAGCAGTTCTTC.

To note about this clone: The same CDR3 can be traced to other DNA sequences in this sample. The V call is TRBV5-1, the J call TRBJ2-3; D is unresolved. The V and J ends lost 3 bases and 2 bases respectively, with 4 bases between them. CDR1 is SGHRS and CDR2 is YFSETQ in the germline V gene. The CDR3 runs to 12 residues. In nucleotides, the CDR3 is TGCGCCAGCAGCTCCTCCACAGATACGCAGTATTTT. Translation: CASSSSTDTQYF. Looking up the rest from reference TRBV5-1 and TRBJ2-3 gives the full variable domain: KAGVTQTPRYLIKTRGQQVTLSCSPISGHRSVSWYQQTPGQGLQFLFEYFSETQRNKGNFPGRFSGRQFSNSRSEMNVSTLELGDSALYLCASSSSTDTQYFGPGTRLTVL.

The chain carries TRBV5-6 and TRBJ2-7, with 8 nucleotides matching TRBD1. Germline assignment: CDR1 SGHDT and CDR2 YYEEEE. CDR3 length: 15 residues. J gave up 5 bases and V 2 bases, and 9 bases lay outside the gene matches. The DNA of the CDR3 is TGTGCCAGCAGCTTAGGAATGGGACAGGTGGACGAGCAGTACTTC. This gives the protein CASSLGMGQVDEQYF.

The CDR3 region has the DNA TGTGCCAGCAGCTTATCAGCCGCCGGGCCGTCGTATGGCTACACCTTC. Protein product: CASSLSAAGPSYGYTF. The chain is built from TRBV11-2 and TRBJ1-2; the D is unclear. Germline CDR1 and CDR2: SGHAT and FQNNGV. The CDR3 loop spans 16 amino acids. With 2 bases removed from V and 5 bases from J, the gap between germline ends came to 18 bases.

The rearrangement uses TRBV18 and TRBJ1-1; D may be TRBD1 (5 bases). CDR3 length equals 14 residues. The germline V gene encodes CDR1 KGHSH and CDR2 LQKENI. V lost 2 bases to trimming and J lost 5 bases, with 12 bases between them. The CDR3 sequence: CASSPETEGTEAFF. The DNA for the CDR3 is TGTGCCAGCTCACCAGAGACAGAGGGGACTGAAGCTTTCTTT.

The chain joins TRBV7-8 to TRBJ2-1; TRBD2 matches 7 bases. The CDR3 is made up of 16 amino acids. J gave up 0 bases and V 5 bases, and 7 bases lay outside the gene matches. The V gene's germline CDR1 is SGHVS and CDR2 FQNEAQ. The CDR3 spells CASSPKRDLSYNEQFF. Written as DNA, the CDR3 is TGTGCCAGCAGCCCTAAGCGGGACCTCTCCTACAATGAGCAGTTCTTC. Together with reference TRBV7-8 and TRBJ2-1, the CDR3 gives the full variable domain: GAGVSQSPRYKVAKRGQDVALRCDPISGHVSLFWYQQALGQGPEFLTYFQNEAQLDKSGLPSDRFFAERPEGSVSTLKIQRTQQEDSAVYLCASSPKRDLSYNEQFFGPGTRLTVL.

In this sample, this clone turned up a few times. The V and J genes are TRBV30 and TRBJ1-5, with a tentative D call TRBD1 (6 bases). V was cut by 2 bases and J by 6 bases, with 8 bases left in between. Germline CDR1 is GTSNPN and CDR2 is SVGIG (reference sequence). This CDR3 comprises 12 residues. The CDR3 region is CAWSRGGQPQHF. The CDR3 nucleotides are TGTGCCTGGAGTAGAGGGGGTCAGCCCCAGCATTTT.

The chain has TRBV6-5 and TRBJ2-1; 10 nucleotides align to TRBD2. V lost 4 bases, J lost 14 bases, and 14 bases stayed unmatched. The germline gives CDR1 MNHEY, CDR2 SVGAGI. CDR3 size: 15 residues. This chain's CDR3 is CASSSIAGGSLFKFF. The CDR3 DNA sequence: TGTGCCAGCAGTTCGATAGCGGGAGGATCTCTATTTAAGTTCTTC.

The CDR3 spells CASSPSAGDYNEQFF. CDR3 DNA sequence: TGTGCCAGCTCACCCTCCGCGGGAGACTACAATGAGCAGTTCTTC. This chain uses TRBV18 with TRBJ2-1, with 7 bases matching TRBD2. The CDR3 length is 15 residues. The J segment lost 3 bases and the V segment lost 3 bases, leaving 5 bases of the junction unmatched. CDR1 KGHSH and CDR2 LQKENI come from the germline V gene.

V gene TRBV27 combines with J gene TRBJ2-7; D call uncertain. The V gene lost 5 bases and the J gene lost 4 bases, with 12 bases spanning the gap. CDR1 and CDR2 from the germline V gene are MNHEY and SMNVEV (reference sequence). The CDR3 runs to 13 residues. The CDR3 reads CASSPSASYEQYF. The CDR3 nucleotides are TGTGCCAGCAGTCCATCTGCTTCATACGAGCAGTACTTC.

The V gene is TRBV28, the J gene TRBJ1-6; D ambiguous. V lost 6 bases and J lost 7, with 13 bases in between. Germline V gene lookup returns CDR1 MDHEN and CDR2 SYDVKM. The CDR3 runs 14 residues. CDR3 region: CASSPDHGNSPLHF. CDR3 sequence (DNA): TGTGCCAGCAGCCCGGACCACGGGAATTCACCCCTCCACTTT.

This sequence joins TRBV7-3 and TRBJ2-5; 7 positions match TRBD2. Looked up from germline, CDR1 is SGHTA and CDR2 is FQGTGA. V lost 5 bases to trimming and J lost 4 bases; unmatched junction nucleotides: 7. The length of the CDR3 is 14 residues. Here the CDR3 reads CASSAERESETQYF. CDR3 sequence (DNA): TGTGCCAGCAGCGCCGAGCGGGAATCAGAGACCCAGTACTTC.

The CDR3 nucleotides are TGCGCCAGCAGCCGACCCGGACTAGCGGGGACCACAGATACGCAGTATTTT. It codes for CASSRPGLAGTTDTQYF. The chain is built from TRBV5-1 and TRBJ2-3; the match to TRBD2 covers 12 bases. There are 17 residues in the CDR3. Germline-derived CDR1 and CDR2 are SGHRS and YFSETQ. After removal of 4 bases from V and 2 bases from J, the junction contained 8 bases not matched to a gene.

The chain links TRBV29-1 to TRBJ1-1; a possible D gene is TRBD1 (5 bases). V was cut by 7 bases and J by 1 base, with 16 bases left in between. The CDR3 covers 14 residues. In germline, CDR1 is SQVTM, CDR2 ANQGSEA. CDR3 DNA: TGCAGCGGGAGAGGGGCAGGGACGAACACTGAAGCTTTCTTT. Translating it yields CSGRGAGTNTEAFF.

The chain employs TRBV5-1 and TRBJ2-1, with 8 positions matching TRBD1. This CDR3 has 15 amino acids. Trimming took 4 bases from V and 6 from J; bases not matched to a gene: 9. The germline V gene has CDR1 SGHRS and CDR2 YFSETQ. In DNA form, the CDR3 reads TGCGCCAGCAGCCAGGGGGCGTTGGACCGCAATGAGCAGTTCTTC. It codes for CASSQGALDRNEQFF. Looking up the rest from reference TRBV5-1 and TRBJ2-1 gives the full variable domain: KAGVTQTPRYLIKTRGQQVTLSCSPISGHRSVSWYQQTPGQGLQFLFEYFSETQRNKGNFPGRFSGRQFSNSRSEMNVSTLELGDSALYLCASSQGALDRNEQFFGPGTRLTVL.

The genes are TRBV7-9 and TRBJ2-2, with D possibly being TRBD2 (5 bases). The CDR3 loop spans 15 amino acids. Per germline, CDR1 SEHNR and CDR2 FQNEAQ (reference sequence). V was clipped by 5 bases and J by 4 bases, with 14 bases between them. The DNA for the CDR3 is TGTGCCAGCAGCCCGCCCGGACTTCTCACCGGGGAGCTGTTTTTT. Translation gives CASSPPGLLTGELFF.